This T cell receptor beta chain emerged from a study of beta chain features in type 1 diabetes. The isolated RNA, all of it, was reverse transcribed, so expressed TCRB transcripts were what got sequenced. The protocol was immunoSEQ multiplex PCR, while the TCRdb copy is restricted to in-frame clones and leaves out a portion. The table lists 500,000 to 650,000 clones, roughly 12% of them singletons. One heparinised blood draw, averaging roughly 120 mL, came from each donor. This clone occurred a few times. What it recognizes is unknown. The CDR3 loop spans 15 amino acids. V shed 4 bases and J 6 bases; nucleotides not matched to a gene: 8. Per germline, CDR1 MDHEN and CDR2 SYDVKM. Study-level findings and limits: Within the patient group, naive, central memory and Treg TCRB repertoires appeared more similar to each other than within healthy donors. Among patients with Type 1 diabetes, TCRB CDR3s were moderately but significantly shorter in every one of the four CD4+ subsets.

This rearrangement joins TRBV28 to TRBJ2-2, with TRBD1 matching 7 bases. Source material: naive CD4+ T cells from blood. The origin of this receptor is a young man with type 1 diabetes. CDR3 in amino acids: CASSSPGTVPGELFF. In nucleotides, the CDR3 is TGTGCCAGCAGTTCCCCCGGGACAGTCCCCGGGGAGCTGTTTTTT.